This T cell receptor (beta chain) derives from a study of T cells in Graves' hyperthyroidism and ophthalmopathy. The investigators amplified TCR beta CDR3 regions from RNA transcripts. The HTBI primer set was used in a first-round RT-PCR of the TCR CDR3. TCRdb ran MiXCR on the multiplex PCR reads and lists one entry per CDR3 protein. The table lists some 490,000 distinct CDR3 sequences, 20% to 25% of them singletons. The CDR3 is 15 amino acids. V was shortened by 3 bases and J by 5 bases, with 17 bases between the two germline ends. The germline gives CDR1 MNHEY, CDR2 SMNVEV (reference sequence). This clonotype has a count of ten or more. Ophthalmopathy patients showed a Clinical Activity Score of at least 3, NOSPECS grade of at least 4 and duration under 3 months. Uncontrolled infection, other autoimmune disease, pregnancy or lactation excluded patients.

Sequencing was done on a sample of blood. The receptor was derived from a woman aged 70-85 years with Graves' ophthalmopathy. J is TRBJ2-7 and V is TRBV27; the D gene could be TRBD1 or TRBD2 (6 bases each). For the CDR3, the DNA is TGTGCCAGCAGTTTCCCAGGTGGGGGGCCCCACGAGCAGTACTTC. This sequence encodes CASSFPGGGPHEQYF.